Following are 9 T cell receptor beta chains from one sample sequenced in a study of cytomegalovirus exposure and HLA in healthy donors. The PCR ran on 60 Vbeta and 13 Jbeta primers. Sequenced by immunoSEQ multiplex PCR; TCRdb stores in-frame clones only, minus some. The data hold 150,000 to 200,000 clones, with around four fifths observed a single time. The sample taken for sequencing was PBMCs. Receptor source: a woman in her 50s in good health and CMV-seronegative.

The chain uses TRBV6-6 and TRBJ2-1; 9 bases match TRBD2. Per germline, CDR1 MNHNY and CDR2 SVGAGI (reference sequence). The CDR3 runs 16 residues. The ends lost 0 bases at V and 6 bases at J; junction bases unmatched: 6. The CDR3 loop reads CASSYSRREGPNEQFF. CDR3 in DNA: TGTGCCAGCAGTTACTCTCGGCGGGAGGGCCCCAATGAGCAGTTCTTC.

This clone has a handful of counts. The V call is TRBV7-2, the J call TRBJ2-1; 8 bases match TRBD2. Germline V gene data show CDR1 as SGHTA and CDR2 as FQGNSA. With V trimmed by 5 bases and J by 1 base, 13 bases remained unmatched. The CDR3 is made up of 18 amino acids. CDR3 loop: CASSKMASGLGSYNEQFF. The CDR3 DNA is TGTGCCAGCAGCAAAATGGCTAGCGGGCTTGGATCCTACAATGAGCAGTTCTTC.

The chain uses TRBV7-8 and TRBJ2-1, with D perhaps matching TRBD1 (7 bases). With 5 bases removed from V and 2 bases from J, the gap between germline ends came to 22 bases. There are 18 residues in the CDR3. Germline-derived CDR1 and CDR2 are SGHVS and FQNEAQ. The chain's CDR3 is CASSLPRGGTATYNEQFF. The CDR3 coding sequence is TGTGCCAGCAGCCTACCCCGAGGAGGGACAGCGACCTACAATGAGCAGTTCTTC.

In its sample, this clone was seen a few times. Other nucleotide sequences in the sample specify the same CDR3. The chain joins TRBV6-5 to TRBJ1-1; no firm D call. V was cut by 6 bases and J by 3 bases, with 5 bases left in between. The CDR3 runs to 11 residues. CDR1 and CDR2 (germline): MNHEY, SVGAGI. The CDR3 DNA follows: TGTGCCAGCAGCCGTTACACTGAAGCTTTCTTT. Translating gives CASSRYTEAFF.

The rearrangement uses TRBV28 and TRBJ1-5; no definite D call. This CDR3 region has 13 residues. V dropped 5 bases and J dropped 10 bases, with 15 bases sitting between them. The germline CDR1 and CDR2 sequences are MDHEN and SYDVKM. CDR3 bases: TGTGCCAGCAGTGAAGCAAGCGCGTATCCCCAGCATTTT. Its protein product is CASSEASAYPQHF.

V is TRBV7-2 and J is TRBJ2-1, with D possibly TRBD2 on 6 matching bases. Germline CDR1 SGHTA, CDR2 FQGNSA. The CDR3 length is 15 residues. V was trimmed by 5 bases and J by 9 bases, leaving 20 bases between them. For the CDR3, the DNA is TGTGCCAGCAGCCCGCCTCGGGGGACGAGACGTGAGCAGTTCTTC. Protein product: CASSPPRGTRREQFF. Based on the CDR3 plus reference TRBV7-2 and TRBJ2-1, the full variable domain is GAGVSQSPSNKVTEKGKDVELRCDPISGHTALYWYRQSLGQGLEFLIYFQGNSAPDKSGLPSDRFSAERTGGSVSTLTIQRTQQEDSAVYLCASSPPRGTRREQFFGPGTRLTVL.

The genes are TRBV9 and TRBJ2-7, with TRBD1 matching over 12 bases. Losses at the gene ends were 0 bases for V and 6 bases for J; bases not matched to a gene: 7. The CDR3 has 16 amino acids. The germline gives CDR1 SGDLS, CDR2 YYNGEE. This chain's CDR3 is CASSVEPGQGASEQYF. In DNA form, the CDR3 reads TGTGCCAGCAGCGTAGAACCGGGACAGGGGGCGTCCGAGCAGTACTTC. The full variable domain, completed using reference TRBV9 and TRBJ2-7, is DSGVTQTPKHLITATGQRVTLRCSPRSGDLSVYWYQQSLDQGLQFLIQYYNGEERAKGNILERFSAQQFPDLHSELNLSSLELGDSALYFCASSVEPGQGASEQYFGPGTRLTVT.

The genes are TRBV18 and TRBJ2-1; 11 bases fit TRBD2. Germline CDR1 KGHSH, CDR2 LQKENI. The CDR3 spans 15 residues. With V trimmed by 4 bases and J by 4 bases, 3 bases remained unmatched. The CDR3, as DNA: TGTGCCAGCTCACTACTAGCGGGAGTGTACAATGAGCAGTTCTTC. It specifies CASSLLAGVYNEQFF.

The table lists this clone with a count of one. CDR3 amino acids: CARDLDREQPQHF. The CDR3 DNA is TGTGCCAGAGACCTAGACCGGGAGCAGCCCCAGCATTTT. The V and J genes are TRBV21-1 and TRBJ1-5. TRBV21-1 is listed as a pseudogene. There are 13 residues in the CDR3.